A single sample gave rise to the 17 T cell receptor beta chains below, sequenced in a study of technical replicates of blood from a handful of donors. Some clones are missing from TCRdb's copy, which holds only in-frame ones; the method was immunoSEQ multiplex PCR. The profile shows some 70,000 clones, approximately 97% of them singletons. Sequencing was done on a sample of T cells isolated from PBMCs. The receptors here all came from a human donor in good health.

This rearrangement joins TRBV6-4 to TRBJ2-2, with a tentative D call TRBD1 (6 bases). CDR1 and CDR2 from the germline V gene are MRHNA and SNTAGT. The CDR3 sequence is 14 residues long. Trimming left V 5 bases short and J 4 bases short, with 11 bases between. The CDR3 is CASSKGESTGELFF. DNA of the CDR3: TGTGCCAGCAGTAAGGGGGAGTCCACCGGGGAGCTGTTTTTT.

The chain joins TRBV2 to TRBJ1-5; the D is unclear. Trimming took 3 bases from V and 2 from J, leaving 11 bases between them. The CDR3 covers 15 residues. The germline V gene encodes CDR1 SNHLY and CDR2 FYNNEI. The CDR3 spells CASSDGWRGNQPQHF. DNA of the CDR3: TGTGCCAGCAGTGACGGGTGGCGGGGCAATCAGCCCCAGCATTTT.

The chain is built from TRBV29-1 and TRBJ2-5, with 7 bases fitting TRBD2. The germline V gene has CDR1 SQVTM and CDR2 ANQGSEA. After removal of 3 bases from V and 1 base from J, the junction contained 5 bases not matched to a gene. This CDR3 spans 14 amino acids. The CDR3 region is CSVEGGRLQETQYF. In nucleotides, the CDR3 is TGCAGCGTTGAGGGAGGGAGACTCCAAGAGACCCAGTACTTC.

The V call is TRBV11-2, the J call TRBJ2-2, with D perhaps matching TRBD1 (8 bases). The length of the CDR3 is 16 residues. In germline, CDR1 is SGHAT, CDR2 FQNNGV. Trimming removed 0 bases from V and 4 bases from J, with 12 bases in between. In DNA form, the CDR3 reads TGTGCCAGCAGCTTAGAAACAGGGGGGGGCACCGGGGAGCTGTTTTTT. This encodes CASSLETGGGTGELFF.

This chain connects TRBV2 to TRBJ2-7; D might be TRBD2 (7 bases). From germline, CDR1 is SNHLY and CDR2 FYNNEI. The CDR3 length is 17 residues. V gave up 3 bases and J gave up 4 bases, with 22 bases separating them. CDR3 sequence (DNA): TGTGCCAGCAGTGATAAGGGTAGGGGGAGGGGTTTGTACGAGCAGTACTTC. Translated: CASSDKGRGRGLYEQYF. Drawing the rest from reference TRBV2 and TRBJ2-7, the complete variable domain is EPEVTQTPSHQVTQMGQEVILRCVPISNHLYFYWYRQILGQKVEFLVSFYNNEISEKSEIFDDQFSVERPDGSNFTLKIRSTKLEDSAMYFCASSDKGRGRGLYEQYFGPGTRLTVT.

The chain is built from TRBV9 and TRBJ2-1; D unclear. Germline CDR1 and CDR2: SGDLS and YYNGEE. V dropped 0 bases and J dropped 8 bases, with 6 bases sitting between them. The CDR3 has 12 amino acids. The CDR3 sequence: CASSVDEYEQFF. CDR3 coding DNA: TGTGCCAGCAGCGTAGATGAGTATGAGCAGTTCTTC.

The chain is built from TRBV10-2 and TRBJ2-1; possible D gene TRBD2, 6 bases. Germline loops: CDR1 WSHSY, CDR2 SAAADI. Trimming removed 10 bases at V and 5 bases at J, with 21 bases between. The CDR3 is made up of 15 amino acids. In DNA form, the CDR3 reads TGCGCCACGGACTTTTGGGGGGAGCGGGACAATGAGCAGTTCTTC. It is translated as CATDFWGERDNEQFF.

The chain couples TRBV27 to TRBJ2-7, with TRBD2 identical over 10 bases. Losses at the gene ends were 4 bases for V and 2 bases for J; bases not matched to a gene: 2. Germline V gene data show CDR1 as MNHEY and CDR2 as SMNVEV (reference sequence). CDR3 length: 14 residues. CDR3 DNA sequence: TGTGCCAGCAGTTATGGACTAGCGGCCTACGAGCAGTACTTC. Its translation is CASSYGLAAYEQYF.

The V and J genes are TRBV6-1 and TRBJ1-1, with 9 positions matching TRBD1. Trimming removed 4 bases from V and 4 bases from J; junction bases left unmatched: 4. The CDR3 is 14 residues long. Per the germline V gene, CDR1 is MNHNS and CDR2 is SASEGT. The CDR3 here is CASSVGTGSTEAFF. The CDR3 DNA is TGTGCCAGCAGTGTTGGGACAGGGTCCACTGAAGCTTTCTTT.

The chain links TRBV21-1 to TRBJ2-7; TRBD2 is the table's D call, not checked against the DNA. TRBV21-1 is a pseudogene locus. The CDR3 contains 12 residues. CDR3 loop: CASSRAYYEQYF. CDR3 nucleotides: TGTGCCAGCAGCAGAGCTTACTACGAGCAGTACTTC.

The chain employs TRBV27 and TRBJ1-1; 9 bases fit TRBD1. The CDR3 has 13 residues. V was clipped by 4 bases and J by 8 bases; unmatched bases: 5. The germline CDR1 and CDR2 sequences are MNHEY and SMNVEV (reference sequence). The CDR3 region is CASSSTGGVEAFF. The CDR3 nucleotides are TGTGCCAGCAGTTCTACAGGGGGCGTGGAAGCTTTCTTT.

The chain uses TRBV5-6 and TRBJ2-5; the D gene is possibly TRBD2 (6 bases). This CDR3 is 14 amino acids long. Germline values: CDR1 SGHDT, CDR2 YYEEEE. Trimming stripped 4 bases from V and 5 bases from J, with 15 bases between. The CDR3 region is CASSPLLAKETQYF. The CDR3 DNA reads TGTGCCAGCAGCCCTCTACTAGCTAAGGAGACCCAGTACTTC.

This chain connects TRBV4-3 to TRBJ2-7; weak D call: TRBD2 (6 bases). This CDR3 spans 15 amino acids. The V gene lost 4 bases and the J gene lost 0 bases, with 13 bases spanning the gap. Germline lookup yields CDR1 LGHNA and CDR2 YSLEER. CDR3 sequence: CASSRGTLSSYEQYF. In nucleotides, the CDR3 is TGCGCCAGCAGCCGCGGGACTCTGAGCTCCTACGAGCAGTACTTC.

This chain joins TRBV30 and TRBJ2-7; D is unresolved. V was clipped by 3 bases and J by 6 bases, with 12 bases between them. The CDR3 extends over 12 amino acids. The germline V gene has CDR1 GTSNPN and CDR2 SVGIG (reference sequence). The DNA for the CDR3 is TGTGCCTGGAGCCCCTCTCCGGGCGAGCAGTACTTC. Protein sequence: CAWSPSPGEQYF.

The rearrangement joins TRBV6-1 to TRBJ2-7; TRBD1 agrees at 9 bases. Germline V CDR1 and CDR2: MNHNS, SASEGT. Trimming took 0 bases from V and 4 from J; bases not matched to a gene: 7. CDR3 length: 16 amino acids. The chain's CDR3 is CASSEAANRGPYEQYF. DNA of the CDR3: TGTGCCAGCAGTGAAGCGGCAAACAGGGGGCCTTACGAGCAGTACTTC.

This chain connects TRBV6-5 to TRBJ2-7, with D perhaps TRBD1 (6 bases). The CDR3 has 14 amino acids. CDR1 and CDR2 from the germline V gene are MNHEY and SVGAGI. Trimming removed 4 bases at V and 3 bases at J, with 13 bases between. CDR3 residues: CASSSYRDNYEQYF. The CDR3 DNA follows: TGTGCCAGCAGTTCCTACAGGGACAACTACGAGCAGTACTTC.

This rearrangement joins TRBV7-3 to TRBJ2-7, with 8 bases lining up with TRBD1. Looked up from germline, CDR1 is SGHTA and CDR2 is FQGTGA. This CDR3 comprises 16 residues. V trimming: 5 bases; J trimming: 3 bases; junction bases outside the gene matches: 12. The CDR3 sequence is CASSTGGGTGIYEQYF. Written as DNA, the CDR3 is TGTGCCAGCAGCACTGGAGGGGGGACAGGAATCTACGAGCAGTACTTC.